This T cell receptor (beta chain) was retrieved from a study of shared clonotypes between healthy human individuals. Study findings and constraints: Some naive CD4 clonotypes, roughly 5%, turned up in common across several donors.

Here immunoSEQ multiplex PCR was the method, and the copy in TCRdb shows in-frame clones only, minus some. The table lists some 1,100,000 clones, approximately 78% of them singletons, with approximately 0.5% in the top ten. CD4+ cells yielded CD45RA+ naive and CD45RA-negative memory subsets. The CDR3 is 14 residues long. The V end was cut by 3 bases, the J end by 1 base, with 10 bases between. The V gene's germline CDR1 is SGHRS and CDR2 YFSETQ. Concerning this clone itself: The target antigen is unknown.

Sequencing used memory CD4+ T cells from PBMCs. Subset described: CD45RA-negative fraction. This chain connects TRBV5-1 to TRBJ2-5; D unclear. This receptor was identified in a man aged 18 to 30 in good health. Some clones in this sample may be carry-over from other donors' samples. This CDR3 reads CASSSGDFQETQYF. As DNA, the CDR3 is TGCGCCAGCAGCTCTGGAGACTTCCAAGAGACCCAGTACTTC.